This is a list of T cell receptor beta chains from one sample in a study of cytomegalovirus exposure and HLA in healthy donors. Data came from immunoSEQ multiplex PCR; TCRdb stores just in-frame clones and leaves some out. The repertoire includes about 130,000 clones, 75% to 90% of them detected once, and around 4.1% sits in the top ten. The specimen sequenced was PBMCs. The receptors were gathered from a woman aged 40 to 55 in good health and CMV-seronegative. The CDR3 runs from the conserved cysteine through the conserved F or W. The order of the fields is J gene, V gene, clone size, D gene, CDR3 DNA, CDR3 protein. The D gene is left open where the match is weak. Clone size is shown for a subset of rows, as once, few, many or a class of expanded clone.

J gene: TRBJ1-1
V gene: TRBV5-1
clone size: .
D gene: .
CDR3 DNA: TGCGCCAGCAGCGGTCAGGGGATGAACACTGAAGCTTTCTTT
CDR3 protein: CASSGQGMNTEAFF

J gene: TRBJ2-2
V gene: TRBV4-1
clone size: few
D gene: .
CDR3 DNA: TGCGCCAGCACCCCCGGGGGTGGTAAGGGGAAGAACACCGGGGAGCTGTTTTTT
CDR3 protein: CASTPGGGKGKNTGELFF

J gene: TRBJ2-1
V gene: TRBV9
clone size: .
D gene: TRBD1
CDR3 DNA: TGTGCCAGCAGCGTGACAGGGGAGACATACAATGAGCAGTTCTTC
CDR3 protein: CASSVTGETYNEQFF

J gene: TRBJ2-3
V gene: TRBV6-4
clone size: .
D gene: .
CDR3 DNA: TGTGCCAGCAGTCGCGACAGATCAGATACGCAGTATTTT
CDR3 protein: CASSRDRSDTQYF

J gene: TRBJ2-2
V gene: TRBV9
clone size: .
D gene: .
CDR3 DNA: TGTGCCAGCAGCGTACGTCGGGGTATCGACACCGGGGAGCTGTTTTTT
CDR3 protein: CASSVRRGIDTGELFF

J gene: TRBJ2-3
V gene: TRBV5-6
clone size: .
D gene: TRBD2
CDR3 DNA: TGTGCCAGCAGCTTGGCGGGGGGAGGAAGATTAGATACGCAGTATTTT
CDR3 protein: CASSLAGGGRLDTQYF

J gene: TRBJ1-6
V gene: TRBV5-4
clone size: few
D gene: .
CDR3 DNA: TGTGCCAGCAGCTTGGCCGGGGAGGGCCATAATAATTCACCCCTCCACTTT
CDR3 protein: CASSLAGEGHNNSPLHF

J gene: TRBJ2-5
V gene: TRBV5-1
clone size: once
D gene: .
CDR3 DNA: TGCGCCAGCAGCTTGAGTAATGGCGGCCCTTCGGGAGAGACCCAGTACTTC
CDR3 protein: CASSLSNGGPSGETQYF

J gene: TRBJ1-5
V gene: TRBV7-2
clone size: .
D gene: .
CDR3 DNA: TGTGCCAGCAGCTCGTATAGCAATCAGCCCCAGCATTTT
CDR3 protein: CASSSYSNQPQHF

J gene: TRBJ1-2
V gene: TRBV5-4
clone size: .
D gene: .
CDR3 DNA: TGTGCCAGCAGCTCCGGGGGGGGCTATGGCTACACCTTC
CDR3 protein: CASSSGGGYGYTF

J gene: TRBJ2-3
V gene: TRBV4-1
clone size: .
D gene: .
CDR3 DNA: TGCGCCAGCAGCCACCTTGTAGGGGGTACGCAGTATTTT
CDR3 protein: CASSHLVGGTQYF

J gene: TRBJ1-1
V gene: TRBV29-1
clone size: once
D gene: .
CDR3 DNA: TGCAGCGTGGCGGAAGGAGGGAACACTGAAGCTTTCTTT
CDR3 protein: CSVAEGGNTEAFF

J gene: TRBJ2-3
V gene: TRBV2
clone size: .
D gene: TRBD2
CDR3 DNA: TGTGCCAGCAGGGGGGGGGTCTTCACAGATACGCAGTATTTT
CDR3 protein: CASRGGVFTDTQYF

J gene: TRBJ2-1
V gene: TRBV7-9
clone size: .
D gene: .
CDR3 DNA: TGTGCCAGCAGCTTCGGGGGAGAAGGGCAGTTCTTC
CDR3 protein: CASSFGGEGQFF

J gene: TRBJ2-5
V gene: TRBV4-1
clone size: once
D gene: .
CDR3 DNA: TGCGCCAGCAGCCAAAAGGGGGAGACCCAGTACTTC
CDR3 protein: CASSQKGETQYF

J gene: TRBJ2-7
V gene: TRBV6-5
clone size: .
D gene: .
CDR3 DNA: TGTGCCAGCAGTTACCCCGGACTACCGCTGTACTTC
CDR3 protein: CASSYPGLPLYF

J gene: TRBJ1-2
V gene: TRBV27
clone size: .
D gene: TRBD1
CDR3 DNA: TGTGCCAGCAGTTTCGGACAGGGGAACTATGGCTACACCTTC
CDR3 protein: CASSFGQGNYGYTF

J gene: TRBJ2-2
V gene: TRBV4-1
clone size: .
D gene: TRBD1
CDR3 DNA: TGCGCCAGCAGACCAACAGGGGCAGGCACCGGGGAGCTGTTTTTT
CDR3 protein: CASRPTGAGTGELFF

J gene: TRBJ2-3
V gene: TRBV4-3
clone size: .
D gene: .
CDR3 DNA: TGCGCCAGCAGCCCCCGACTCACTTTAGATACGCAGTATTTT
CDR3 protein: CASSPRLTLDTQYF

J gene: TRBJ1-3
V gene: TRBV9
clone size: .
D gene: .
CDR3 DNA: TGTGCCAGCAGCGTAGATTCTAGTGTCTCTGGAAACACCATATATTTT
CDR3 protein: CASSVDSSVSGNTIYF

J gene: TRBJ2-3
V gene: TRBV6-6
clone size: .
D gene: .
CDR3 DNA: TGTGCCAGCAGTTACATACCCGGAGATACGCAGTATTTT
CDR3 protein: CASSYIPGDTQYF

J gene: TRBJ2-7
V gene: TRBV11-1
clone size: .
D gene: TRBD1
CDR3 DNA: TGTGCCAGCAGCGAGTACCGGGACAGCACCTACGAGCAGTACTTC
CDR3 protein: CASSEYRDSTYEQYF

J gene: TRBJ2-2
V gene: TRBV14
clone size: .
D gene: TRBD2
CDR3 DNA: TGTGCCAGCAGCCCCGGGACTAGAGGCACCGGGGAGCTGTTTTTT
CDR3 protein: CASSPGTRGTGELFF

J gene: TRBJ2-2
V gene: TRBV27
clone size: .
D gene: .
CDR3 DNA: TGTGCCAGCAAAGAATCGGGACTTGGGGTCGGGGAGCTGTTTTTT
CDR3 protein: CASKESGLGVGELFF